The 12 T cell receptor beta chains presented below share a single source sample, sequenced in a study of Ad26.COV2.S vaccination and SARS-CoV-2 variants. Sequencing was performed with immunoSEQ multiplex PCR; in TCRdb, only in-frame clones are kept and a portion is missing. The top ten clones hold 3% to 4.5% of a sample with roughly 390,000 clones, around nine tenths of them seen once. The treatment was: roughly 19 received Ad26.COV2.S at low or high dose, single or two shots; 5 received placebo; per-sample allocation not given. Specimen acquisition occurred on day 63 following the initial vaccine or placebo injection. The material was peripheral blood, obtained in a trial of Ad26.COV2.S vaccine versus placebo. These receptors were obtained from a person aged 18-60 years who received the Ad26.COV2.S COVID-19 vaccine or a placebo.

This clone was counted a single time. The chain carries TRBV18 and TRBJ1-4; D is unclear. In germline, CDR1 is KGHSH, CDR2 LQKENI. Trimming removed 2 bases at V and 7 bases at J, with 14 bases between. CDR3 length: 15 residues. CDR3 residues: CASSPSGRNSEKLFF. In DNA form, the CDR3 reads TGTGCCAGCTCACCATCCGGGCGAAACAGTGAAAAACTGTTTTTT.

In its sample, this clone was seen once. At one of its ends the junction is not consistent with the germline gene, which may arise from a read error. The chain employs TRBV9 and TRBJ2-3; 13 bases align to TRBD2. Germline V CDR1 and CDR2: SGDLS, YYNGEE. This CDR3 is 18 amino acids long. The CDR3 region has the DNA TGCTCTAGCGCAGTACTAGCGGGGGGGCCGGAAGGCACAGATACGCAGTATTTT. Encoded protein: CSSAVLAGGPEGTDTQYF.

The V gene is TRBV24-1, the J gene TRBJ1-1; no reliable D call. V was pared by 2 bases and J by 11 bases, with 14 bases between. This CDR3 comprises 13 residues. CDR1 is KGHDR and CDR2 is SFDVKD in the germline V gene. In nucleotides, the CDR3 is TGTGCCACCAGTGATTCAGGCCGGCGGATGGCTTTCTTT. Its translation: CATSDSGRRMAFF.

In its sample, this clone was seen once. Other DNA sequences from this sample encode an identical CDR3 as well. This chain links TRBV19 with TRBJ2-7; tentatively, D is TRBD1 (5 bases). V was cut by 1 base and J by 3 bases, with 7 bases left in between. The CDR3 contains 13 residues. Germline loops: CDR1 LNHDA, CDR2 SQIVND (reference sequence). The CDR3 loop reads CASSIGQGYEQYF. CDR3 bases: TGTGCCAGTAGTATAGGGCAGGGCTACGAGCAGTACTTC.

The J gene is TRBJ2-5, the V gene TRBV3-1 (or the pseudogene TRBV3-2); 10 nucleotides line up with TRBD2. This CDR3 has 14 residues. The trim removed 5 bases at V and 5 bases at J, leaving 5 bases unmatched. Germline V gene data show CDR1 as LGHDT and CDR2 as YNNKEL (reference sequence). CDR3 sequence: CASSIAGGVETQYF. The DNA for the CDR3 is TGTGCCAGCAGCATAGCGGGGGGTGTCGAGACCCAGTACTTC.

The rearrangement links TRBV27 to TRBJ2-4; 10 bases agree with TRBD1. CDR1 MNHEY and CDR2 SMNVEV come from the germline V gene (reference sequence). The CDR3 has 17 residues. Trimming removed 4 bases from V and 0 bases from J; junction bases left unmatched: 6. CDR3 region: CASSSQTGGLAKNIQYF. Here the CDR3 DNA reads TGTGCCAGCAGTTCCCAGACAGGGGGCCTAGCCAAAAACATTCAGTACTTC.

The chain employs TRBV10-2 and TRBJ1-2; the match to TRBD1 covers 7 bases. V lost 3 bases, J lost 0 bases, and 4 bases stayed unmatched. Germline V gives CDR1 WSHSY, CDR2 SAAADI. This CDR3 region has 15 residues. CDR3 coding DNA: TGCGCCAGCAGTGACACAGGGGACCCTAACTATGGCTACACCTTC. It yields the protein CASSDTGDPNYGYTF.

CDR3 in DNA: TGTGCCAGTAGTATAGTTTCAGGGAACACCGGGGAGCTGTTTTTT. Protein product: CASSIVSGNTGELFF. The rearrangement links TRBV19 to TRBJ2-2; no firm D call. The germline V gene encodes CDR1 LNHDA and CDR2 SQIVND (reference sequence). Trimming shortened V by 1 base and J by 1 base, and 7 bases separated the two germline ends. The CDR3 has 15 amino acids. The full variable domain, its missing parts supplied by reference TRBV19 and TRBJ2-2, is DGGITQSPKYLFRKEGQNVTLSCEQNLNHDAMYWYRQDPGQGLRLIYYSQIVNDFQKGDIAEGYSVSREKKESFPLTVTSAQKNPTAFYLCASSIVSGNTGELFFGEGSRLTVL.

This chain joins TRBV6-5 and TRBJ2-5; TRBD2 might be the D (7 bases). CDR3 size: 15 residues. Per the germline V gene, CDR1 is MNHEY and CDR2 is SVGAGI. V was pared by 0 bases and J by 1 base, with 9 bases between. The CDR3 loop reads CASSYSRGGQETQYF. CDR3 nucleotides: TGTGCCAGCAGTTACTCGAGGGGGGGCCAAGAGACCCAGTACTTC.

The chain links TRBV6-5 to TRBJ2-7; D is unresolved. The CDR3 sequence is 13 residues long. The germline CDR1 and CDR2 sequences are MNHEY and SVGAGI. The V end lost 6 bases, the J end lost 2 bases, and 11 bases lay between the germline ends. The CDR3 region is CASRPYLTYEQYF. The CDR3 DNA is TGTGCCAGCAGACCATACCTAACCTACGAGCAGTACTTC.

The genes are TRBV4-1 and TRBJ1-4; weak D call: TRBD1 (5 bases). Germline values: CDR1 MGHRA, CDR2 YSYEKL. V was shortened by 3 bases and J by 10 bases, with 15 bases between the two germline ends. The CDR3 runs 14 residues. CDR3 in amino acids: CASSHVRAIGKLFF. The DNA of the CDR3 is TGCGCCAGCAGCCATGTCAGGGCAATTGGAAAACTGTTTTTT.

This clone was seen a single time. The CDR3 region has the DNA TGTGCCAGCAGCCCCCTGCGAGCAGGGAATGAGCAGTTCTTC. Its protein is CASSPLRAGNEQFF. The chain joins TRBV11-2 to TRBJ2-1; weak D call: TRBD1 (5 bases). CDR3 size: 14 residues. Trimming cost V 5 bases and J 7 bases, with 15 bases left between them. Germline V gives CDR1 SGHAT, CDR2 FQNNGV.